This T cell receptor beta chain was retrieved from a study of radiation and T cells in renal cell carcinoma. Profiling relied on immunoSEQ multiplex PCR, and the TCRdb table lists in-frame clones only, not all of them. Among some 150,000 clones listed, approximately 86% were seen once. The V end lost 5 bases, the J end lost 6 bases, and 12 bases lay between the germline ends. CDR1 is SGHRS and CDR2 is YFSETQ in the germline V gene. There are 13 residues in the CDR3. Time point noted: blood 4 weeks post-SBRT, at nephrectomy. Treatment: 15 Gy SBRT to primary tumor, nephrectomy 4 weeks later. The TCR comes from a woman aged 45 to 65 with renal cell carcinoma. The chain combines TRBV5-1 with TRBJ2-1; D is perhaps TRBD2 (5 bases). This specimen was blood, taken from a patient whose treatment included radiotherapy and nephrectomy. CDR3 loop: CASSPREGNEQFF. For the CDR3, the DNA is TGCGCCAGCAGTCCCCGTGAGGGCAATGAGCAGTTCTTC.